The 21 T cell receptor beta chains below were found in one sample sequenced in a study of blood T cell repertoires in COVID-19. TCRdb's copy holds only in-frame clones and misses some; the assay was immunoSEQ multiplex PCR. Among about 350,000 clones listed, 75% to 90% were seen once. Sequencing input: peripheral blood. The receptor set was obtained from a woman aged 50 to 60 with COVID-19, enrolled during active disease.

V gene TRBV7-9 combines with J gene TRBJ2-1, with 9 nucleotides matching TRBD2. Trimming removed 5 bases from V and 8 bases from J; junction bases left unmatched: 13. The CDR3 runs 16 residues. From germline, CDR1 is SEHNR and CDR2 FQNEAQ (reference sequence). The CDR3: CASSQIASGTSHEQFF. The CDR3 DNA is TGTGCCAGCAGCCAGATAGCTAGCGGGACGTCCCATGAGCAGTTCTTC.

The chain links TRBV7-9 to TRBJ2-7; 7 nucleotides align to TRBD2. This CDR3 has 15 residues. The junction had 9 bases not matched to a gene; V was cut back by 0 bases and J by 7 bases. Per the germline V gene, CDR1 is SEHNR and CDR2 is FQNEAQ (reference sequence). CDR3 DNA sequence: TGTGCCAGCAGCTTAGCTGGACTAGAGGGTAGGGAGCAGTACTTC. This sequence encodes CASSLAGLEGREQYF.

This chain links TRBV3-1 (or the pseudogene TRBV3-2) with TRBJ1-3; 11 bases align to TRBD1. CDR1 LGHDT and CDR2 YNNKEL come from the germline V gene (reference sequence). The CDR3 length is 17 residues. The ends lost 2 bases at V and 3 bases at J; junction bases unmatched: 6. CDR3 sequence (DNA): TGTGCCAGCAGCCAACCCGGACAGGGGGCTTTTGGAAACACCATATATTTT. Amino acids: CASSQPGQGAFGNTIYF.

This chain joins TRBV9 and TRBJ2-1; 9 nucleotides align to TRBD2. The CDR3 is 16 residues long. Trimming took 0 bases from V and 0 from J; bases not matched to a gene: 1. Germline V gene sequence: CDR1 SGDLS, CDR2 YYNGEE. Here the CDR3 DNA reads TGTGCCAGCAGCGTAGTTAGCGGGAGCTCCTACAATGAGCAGTTCTTC. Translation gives CASSVVSGSSYNEQFF.

The CDR3 nucleotides are TGTGCCAGCAGACAGGGTTCGAACACCGGGGAGCTGTTTTTT. This gives the protein CASRQGSNTGELFF. The rearrangement links TRBV7-2 to TRBJ2-2, with D maybe TRBD1 (6 bases). This CDR3 spans 14 amino acids. The V and J ends lost 6 bases and 0 bases respectively, with 8 bases between them. The germline CDR1 and CDR2 sequences are SGHTA and FQGNSA. The full variable domain, completed using reference TRBV7-2 and TRBJ2-2, is GAGVSQSPSNKVTEKGKDVELRCDPISGHTALYWYRQSLGQGLEFLIYFQGNSAPDKSGLPSDRFSAERTGGSVSTLTIQRTQQEDSAVYLCASRQGSNTGELFFGEGSRLTVL.

As DNA, the CDR3 is TGTGCCAGCAGCAGGGGACTCCTACCCGGCAGCAATCAGCCCCAGCATTTT. Encoded protein: CASSRGLLPGSNQPQHF. This rearrangement joins TRBV5-8 to TRBJ1-5, with D perhaps TRBD1 (5 bases). Trimming shortened V by 4 bases and J by 1 base, and 18 bases separated the two germline ends. Germline V gene data show CDR1 as SGHTS and CDR2 as YDEGEE. The CDR3 runs 17 residues.

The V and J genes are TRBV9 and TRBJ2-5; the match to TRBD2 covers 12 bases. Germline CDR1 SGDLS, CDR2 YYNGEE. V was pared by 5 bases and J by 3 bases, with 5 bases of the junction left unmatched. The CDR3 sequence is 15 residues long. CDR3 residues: CASRPRLAGEETQYF. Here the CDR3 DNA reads TGTGCCAGCAGACCTCGACTAGCGGGAGAAGAGACCCAGTACTTC.

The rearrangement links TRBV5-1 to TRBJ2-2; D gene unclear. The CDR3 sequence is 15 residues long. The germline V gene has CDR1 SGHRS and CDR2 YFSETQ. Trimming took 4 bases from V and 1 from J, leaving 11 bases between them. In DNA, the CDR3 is TGCGCCAGCAGCCGACGACACCAGAACACCGGGGAGCTGTTTTTT. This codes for CASSRRHQNTGELFF. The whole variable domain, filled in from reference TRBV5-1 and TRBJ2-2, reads KAGVTQTPRYLIKTRGQQVTLSCSPISGHRSVSWYQQTPGQGLQFLFEYFSETQRNKGNFPGRFSGRQFSNSRSEMNVSTLELGDSALYLCASSRRHQNTGELFFGEGSRLTVL.

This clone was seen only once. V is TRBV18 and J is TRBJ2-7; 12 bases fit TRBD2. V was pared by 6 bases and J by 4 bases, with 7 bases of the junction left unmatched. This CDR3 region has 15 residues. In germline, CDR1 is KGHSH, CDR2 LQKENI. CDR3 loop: CASSRTSGKDYEQYF. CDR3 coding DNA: TGTGCCAGCTCGCGGACTAGCGGGAAGGATTACGAGCAGTACTTC.

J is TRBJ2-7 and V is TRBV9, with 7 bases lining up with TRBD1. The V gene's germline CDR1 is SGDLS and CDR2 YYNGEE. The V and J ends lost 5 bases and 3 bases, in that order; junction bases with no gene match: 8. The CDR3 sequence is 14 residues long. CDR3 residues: CASSSGTAHYEQYF. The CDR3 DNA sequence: TGTGCCAGCAGTTCCGGGACAGCTCACTACGAGCAGTACTTC.

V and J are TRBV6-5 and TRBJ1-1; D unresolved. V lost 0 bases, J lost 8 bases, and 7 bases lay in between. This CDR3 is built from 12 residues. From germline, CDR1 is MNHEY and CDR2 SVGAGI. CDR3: CASSYSPREAFF. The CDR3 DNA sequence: TGTGCCAGCAGTTACTCGCCCAGGGAAGCTTTCTTT.

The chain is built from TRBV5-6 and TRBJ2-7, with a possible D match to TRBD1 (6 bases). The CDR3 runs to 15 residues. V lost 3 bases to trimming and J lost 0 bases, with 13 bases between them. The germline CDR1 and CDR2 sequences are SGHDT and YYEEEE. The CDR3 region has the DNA TGTGCCAGCAGCTGGGAACAGGGCTACTCCTACGAGCAGTACTTC. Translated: CASSWEQGYSYEQYF.

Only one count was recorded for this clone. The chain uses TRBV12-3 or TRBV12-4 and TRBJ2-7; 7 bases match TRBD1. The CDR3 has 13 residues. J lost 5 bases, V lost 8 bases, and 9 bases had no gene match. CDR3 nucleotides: TGTGCCAGCTCACTACAGGGGCGCAACGAGCAGTACTTC. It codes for CASSLQGRNEQYF.

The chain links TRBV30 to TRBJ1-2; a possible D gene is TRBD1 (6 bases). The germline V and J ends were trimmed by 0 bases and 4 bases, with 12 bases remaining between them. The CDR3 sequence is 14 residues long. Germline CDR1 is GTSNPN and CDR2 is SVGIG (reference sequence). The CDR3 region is CAWSVLGGVYGYTF. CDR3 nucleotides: TGTGCCTGGAGTGTTTTAGGGGGAGTCTATGGCTACACCTTC. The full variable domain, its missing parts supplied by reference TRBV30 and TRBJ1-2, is SQTIHQWPATLVQPVGSPLSLECTVEGTSNPNLYWYRQAAGRGLQLLFYSVGIGQISSEVPQNLSASRPQDRQFILSSKKLLLSDSGFYLCAWSVLGGVYGYTFGSGTRLTVV.

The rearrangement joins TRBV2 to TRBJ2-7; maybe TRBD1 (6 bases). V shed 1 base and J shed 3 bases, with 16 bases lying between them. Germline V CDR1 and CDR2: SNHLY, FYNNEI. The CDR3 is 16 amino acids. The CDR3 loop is CASSEGTGLSRYEQYF. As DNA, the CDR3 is TGTGCCAGCAGTGAAGGAACAGGGTTAAGTCGCTACGAGCAGTACTTC.

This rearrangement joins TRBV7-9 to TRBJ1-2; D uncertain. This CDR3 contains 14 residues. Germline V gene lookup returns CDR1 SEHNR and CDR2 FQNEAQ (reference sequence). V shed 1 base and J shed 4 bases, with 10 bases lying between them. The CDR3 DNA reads TGTGCCAGCAGCTTAGTTGCGTCGAGCTATGGCTACACCTTC. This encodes CASSLVASSYGYTF.

CDR3 residues: CASSKVGLAPPYEQYF. CDR3 bases: TGTGCCAGCAGCAAAGTGGGGCTAGCGCCTCCCTACGAGCAGTACTTC. V gene TRBV21-1 combines with J gene TRBJ2-7; TRBD2 is taken as the D call from the table, unchecked against the DNA. TRBV21-1 is a listed pseudogene. CDR3 length: 16 amino acids.

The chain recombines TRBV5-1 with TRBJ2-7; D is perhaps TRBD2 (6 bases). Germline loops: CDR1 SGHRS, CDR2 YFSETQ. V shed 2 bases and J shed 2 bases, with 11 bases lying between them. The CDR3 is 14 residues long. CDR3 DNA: TGCGCCAGCAGCTTCACGGGAGTTACCTACGAGCAGTACTTC. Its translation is CASSFTGVTYEQYF.

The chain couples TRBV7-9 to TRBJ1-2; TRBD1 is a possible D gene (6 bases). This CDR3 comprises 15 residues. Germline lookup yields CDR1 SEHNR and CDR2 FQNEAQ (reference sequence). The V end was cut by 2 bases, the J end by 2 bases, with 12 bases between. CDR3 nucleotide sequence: TGTGCCAGCAGCTTATCGAACACAGGGAACTATGGCTACACCTTC. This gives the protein CASSLSNTGNYGYTF.

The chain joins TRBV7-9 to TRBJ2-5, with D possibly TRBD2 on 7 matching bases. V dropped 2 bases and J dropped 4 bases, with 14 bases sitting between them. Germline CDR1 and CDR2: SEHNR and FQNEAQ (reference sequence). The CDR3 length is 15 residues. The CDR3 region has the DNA TGTGCCAGCAGCTTACTCCCGGCGGGGGCAGAGACCCAGTACTTC. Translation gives CASSLLPAGAETQYF.

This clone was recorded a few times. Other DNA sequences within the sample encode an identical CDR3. This CDR3 reads CASSLQENTEAFF. The CDR3 bases are TGCGCCAGCAGCTTACAGGAGAACACTGAAGCTTTCTTT. This chain links TRBV5-1 with TRBJ1-1, with TRBD1 as a possible D gene (5 bases). V lost 2 bases and J lost 1, with 6 bases in between. Germline loops: CDR1 SGHRS, CDR2 YFSETQ. This CDR3 spans 13 amino acids. The variable domain in full, completed from reference TRBV5-1 and TRBJ1-1, reads KAGVTQTPRYLIKTRGQQVTLSCSPISGHRSVSWYQQTPGQGLQFLFEYFSETQRNKGNFPGRFSGRQFSNSRSEMNVSTLELGDSALYLCASSLQENTEAFFGQGTRLTVV.